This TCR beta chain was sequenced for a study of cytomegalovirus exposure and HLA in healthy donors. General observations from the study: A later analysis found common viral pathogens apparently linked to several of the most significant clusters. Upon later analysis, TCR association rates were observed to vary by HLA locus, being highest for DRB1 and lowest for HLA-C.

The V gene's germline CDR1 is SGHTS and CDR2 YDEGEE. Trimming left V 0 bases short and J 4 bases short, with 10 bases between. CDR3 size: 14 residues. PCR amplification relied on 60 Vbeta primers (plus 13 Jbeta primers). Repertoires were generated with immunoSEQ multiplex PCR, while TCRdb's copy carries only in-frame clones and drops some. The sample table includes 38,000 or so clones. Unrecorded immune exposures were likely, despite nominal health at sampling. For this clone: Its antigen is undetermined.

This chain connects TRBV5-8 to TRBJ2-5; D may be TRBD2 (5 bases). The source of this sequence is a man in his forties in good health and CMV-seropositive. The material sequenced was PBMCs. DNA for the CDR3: TGTGCCAGCAGCTTGGGGCTAGCAGGAGAGACCCAGTACTTC. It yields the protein CASSLGLAGETQYF.